This paragraph covers one TCR beta chain sequence. Its antigen has not been determined. Nothing much larger sits one base from this clone, and base qualities are not available. Library preparation was by the immunoSEQ multiplex PCR assay. As for the original processing: A statistical classification framework was developed to diagnose cytomegalovirus status using the catalog of TCR beta chain sequences. TCRdb carries this immuneACCESS record with in-frame sequences only. Its versions omit some clonotypes, under half of them owing to an unresolved V gene in the studies checked, with the rest unexplained. That table supplies the V and J calls and clone size; D and trimming were determined from the DNA. This sample has 200,000 to 300,000 clones in its table, and approximately 86% of those were observed once. Of the sample, 1.2% falls within the top ten clones. The sample comes from a study of cytomegalovirus exposure and HLA in healthy donors (dated by TCRdb to the late 2010s). With regard to the full study: The roughly 700 repertoires of the first cohort and the roughly 120 validation repertoires were produced on the same platform, according to a later analysis. In addition to the first cohort of 650 to 800 subjects, a separate validation cohort of approximately 130 different subjects was used. High-throughput TCR immunosequencing, statistical association of individual TCRs with disease status, and machine learning were combined to predict cytomegalovirus infection status. The aim of the study was to test whether cataloging public T cell receptors could identify signatures of past pathogen exposure. Findings and caveats that apply to the study as a whole: A total of 150 to 200 TCR beta chains were listed by the study as associated with cytomegalovirus. The classifier was reported to diagnose cytomegalovirus status with high specificity and sensitivity in both the original cohort and the validation cohort. In vitro tests confirmed that three of the cytomegalovirus-associated TCR beta chains recognize cytomegalovirus antigens. The validation cohort had no HLA typing available for a later analysis, so co-occurrence within that cohort was assessed over all 120 or so repertoires. While some public TCRs were present in many individuals, most TCR sequences turned up only very rarely across donors. The authors suggested that the approach could potentially be extended to other disease states and immunological phenotypes. Subsequent analysis determined that TCRs grouped into clusters in the first cohort also showed a tendency toward co-occurrence across the 90 to 150 validation repertoires, and approximately 94% of cluster scores exceeded 0.

The donors were included in the validation cohort of over a hundred subjects, a group kept apart from the 666-subject first cohort. V trim: 3 bases; J trim: 7 bases; unmatched bases: 11. Taken from cysteine to phenylalanine, the CDR3 has 15 residues. Solely the CDR3 DNA is kept, with 45 bases framed from the first base. CDR1 and CDR2 were assigned from the germline V gene (reference sequence) as MNHEY and SMNVEV. Recombination connected TRBV27 to TRBJ1-2; the central 7 bases match TRBD1. This TCR was recovered from a woman aged 25 to 39 in good health and CMV-seropositive. The material sequenced was PBMCs. The CDR3 region has the sequence CASSLDWTGQGGYTF. The DNA reads TGTGCCAGCAGTTTGGATTGGACAGGCCAGGGTGGCTACACCTTC.